The next 10 T cell receptor beta chains were all read from a single sample in a study of cytomegalovirus exposure and HLA in healthy donors. With 60 Vbeta and 13 Jbeta primers, the PCR was carried out. Measured with immunoSEQ multiplex PCR; TCRdb has only the in-frame clones, and not every one. In the table there are some 120,000 clones, approximately 69% of which are singletons. The sequenced sample was PBMCs. These receptors originate from a man aged 40-49 years in good health and CMV-seropositive.

The genes are TRBV30 and TRBJ1-5, with 8 positions matching TRBD1. The germline gives CDR1 GTSNPN, CDR2 SVGIG (reference sequence). CDR3 length: 18 residues. V was clipped by 1 base and J by 5 bases; unmatched bases: 16. CDR3 bases: TGTGCCTGGAGTGCCGGGACAGGCAGCCGTTCAAGGGATCAGCCCCAGCATTTT. Its translation: CAWSAGTGSRSRDQPQHF.

The sample holds a few counts of this clone. The chain employs TRBV9 and TRBJ1-1; perhaps TRBD1 as D (6 bases). This CDR3 contains 17 residues. The germline V and J ends were trimmed by 0 bases and 5 bases, with 20 bases remaining between them. CDR1 SGDLS and CDR2 YYNGEE come from the germline V gene. The CDR3 DNA reads as TGTGCCAGCAGCGTAGCTACAGGGACCCTTGGGGGAACTGAAGCTTTCTTT. This encodes CASSVATGTLGGTEAFF.

As DNA, the CDR3 is TGTGCCGTCGGGACAGGAGCGGACGGCTACACCTTC. Translated: CAVGTGADGYTF. This chain connects TRBV10-3 to TRBJ1-2; TRBD1 aligns across 8 bases. The CDR3 has 12 amino acids. Germline V gives CDR1 ENHRY, CDR2 SYGVKD. The V gene end was trimmed by 11 bases and the J gene end by 8 bases; junction bases not matched to a gene: 10.

CDR3 bases: TGTGCCAGCAGCCGACAGGGTCGGTACGTTAACACTGAAGCTTTCTTT. Its protein product is CASSRQGRYVNTEAFF. The chain is built from TRBV27 and TRBJ1-1, with 7 bases aligning to TRBD1. With 6 bases clipped from V and 2 bases from J, the junction kept 12 bases outside the gene matches. Germline CDR1 and CDR2: MNHEY and SMNVEV (reference sequence). The CDR3 runs 16 residues.

V is TRBV10-2 and J is TRBJ2-2; perhaps TRBD2 as D (5 bases). V was clipped by 2 bases and J by 6 bases, with 10 bases between them. This CDR3 region has 14 residues. Germline V CDR1 and CDR2: WSHSY, SAAADI. The CDR3 reads CASSEERESGELFF. CDR3 in DNA: TGCGCCAGCAGTGAGGAGAGGGAGTCCGGGGAGCTGTTTTTT.

J is TRBJ2-1 and V is TRBV6-1; 10 positions agree with TRBD1. The J segment lost 0 bases and the V segment lost 8 bases, leaving 4 bases of the junction unmatched. The germline CDR1 and CDR2 sequences are MNHNS and SASEGT. This CDR3 has 15 amino acids. As DNA, the CDR3 is TGTGCCAGCTTCAGGGACAGGGGCTCCTACAATGAGCAGTTCTTC. This sequence encodes CASFRDRGSYNEQFF.

The chain recombines TRBV14 with TRBJ2-1; tentatively, D is TRBD2 (5 bases). The CDR3 runs 15 residues. Trimming left V 2 bases short and J 0 bases short, with 8 bases between. CDR1 is SGHDN, CDR2 FVKESK, per germline. CDR3 DNA: TGTGCCAGCAGCCAATTGGGGAGCTCCTACAATGAGCAGTTCTTC. Translation: CASSQLGSSYNEQFF. Based on the CDR3 plus reference TRBV14 and TRBJ2-1, the full variable domain is EAGVTQFPSHSVIEKGQTVTLRCDPISGHDNLYWYRRVMGKEIKFLLHFVKESKQDESGMPNNRFLAERTGGTYSTLKVQPAELEDSGVYFCASSQLGSSYNEQFFGPGTRLTVL.

The CDR3 sequence is CASSPRTYNEQFF. The CDR3 nucleotides read TGTGCCAGCAGCCCCCGGACTTACAATGAGCAGTTCTTC. The chain has TRBV13 and TRBJ2-1; D may be TRBD2 (5 bases). This CDR3 has 13 amino acids. With 5 bases removed from V and 4 bases from J, the gap between germline ends came to 9 bases. Germline CDR1 PRHDT, CDR2 FYEKMQ (reference sequence).

This clone was recorded only once. This chain uses TRBV4-3 with TRBJ1-1; D might be TRBD1 (5 bases). The CDR3 loop spans 14 amino acids. V was cut by 2 bases and J by 4 bases, with 11 bases left in between. The germline V gene encodes CDR1 LGHNA and CDR2 YSLEER. The CDR3 sequence: CASSQPGRGTEAFF. The CDR3, as DNA: TGCGCCAGCAGCCAACCAGGGCGAGGCACTGAAGCTTTCTTT.

The CDR3: CASSRTGIANTGELFF. The CDR3 DNA reads TGCGCCAGCAGCCGGACAGGTATCGCGAACACCGGGGAGCTGTTTTTT. The rearrangement uses TRBV5-1 and TRBJ2-2; 7 bases line up with TRBD1. J was trimmed by 0 bases and V by 4 bases; bases with no gene match: 6. Germline CDR1 and CDR2: SGHRS and YFSETQ. The length of the CDR3 is 16 residues. The full variable domain, its missing parts supplied by reference TRBV5-1 and TRBJ2-2, is KAGVTQTPRYLIKTRGQQVTLSCSPISGHRSVSWYQQTPGQGLQFLFEYFSETQRNKGNFPGRFSGRQFSNSRSEMNVSTLELGDSALYLCASSRTGIANTGELFFGEGSRLTVL.